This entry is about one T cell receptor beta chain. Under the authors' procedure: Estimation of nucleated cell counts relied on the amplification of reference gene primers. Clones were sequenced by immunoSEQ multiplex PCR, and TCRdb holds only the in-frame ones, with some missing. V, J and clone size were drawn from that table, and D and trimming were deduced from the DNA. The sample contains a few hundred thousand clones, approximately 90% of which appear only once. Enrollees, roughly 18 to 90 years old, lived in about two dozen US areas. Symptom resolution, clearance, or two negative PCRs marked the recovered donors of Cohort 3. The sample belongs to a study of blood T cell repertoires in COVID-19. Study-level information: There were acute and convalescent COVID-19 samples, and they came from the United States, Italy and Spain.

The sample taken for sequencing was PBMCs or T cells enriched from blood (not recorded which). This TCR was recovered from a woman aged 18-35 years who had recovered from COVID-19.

In DNA form, the CDR3 reads TGTGCCAGCAGCGTGGGACTAGCGGGAGTAGACGAGCAGTACTTC. This sequence encodes CASSVGLAGVDEQYF. This chain uses TRBV7-2 with TRBJ2-7, with TRBD2 matching over 14 bases. Per germline, CDR1 SGHTA and CDR2 FQGNSA. Germline trimming cut 5 bases from V and 5 bases from J; bases unmatched to any gene: 5. CDR3 length: 15 residues.